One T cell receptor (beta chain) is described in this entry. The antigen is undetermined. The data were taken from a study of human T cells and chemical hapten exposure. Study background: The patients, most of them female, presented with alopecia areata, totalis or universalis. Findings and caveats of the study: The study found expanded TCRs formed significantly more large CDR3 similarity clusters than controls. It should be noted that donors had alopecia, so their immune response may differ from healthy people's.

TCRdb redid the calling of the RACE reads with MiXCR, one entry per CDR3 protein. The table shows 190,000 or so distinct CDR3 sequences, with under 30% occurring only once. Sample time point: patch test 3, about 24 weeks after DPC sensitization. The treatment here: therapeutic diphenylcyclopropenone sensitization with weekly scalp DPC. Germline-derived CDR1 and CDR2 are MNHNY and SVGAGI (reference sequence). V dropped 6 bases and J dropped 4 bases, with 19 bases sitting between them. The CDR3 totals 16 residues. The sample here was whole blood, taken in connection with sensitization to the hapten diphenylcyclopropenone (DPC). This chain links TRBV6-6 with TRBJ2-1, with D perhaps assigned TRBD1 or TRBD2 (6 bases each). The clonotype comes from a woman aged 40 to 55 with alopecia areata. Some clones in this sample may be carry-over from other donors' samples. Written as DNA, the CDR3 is TGTGCCAGCAGAGACACGGGCAGGGGAGGATACAATGAGCAGTTCTTC. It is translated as CASRDTGRGGYNEQFF.